These T cell receptor beta chains were read from a single sample in a study of PD-1 blockade in classical Hodgkin lymphoma. Sequencing was performed with immunoSEQ multiplex PCR; in TCRdb, only in-frame clones are kept and a portion is missing. The sample has roughly 7,400 clones; around four fifths are singletons. This specimen consisted of CD4+ T cells from blood, obtained at baseline. The receptor source for this set is a human donor with classical Hodgkin lymphoma. CDR3s leave out the opening cysteine and the closing phenylalanine or tryptophan. The order of the fields is D gene, J gene, V gene, CDR3 protein. A D gene is named only where the DNA matches it firmly.

d_call: .
j_call: TRBJ1-4
v_call: TRBV7-2
cdr3_aa: ASRYTGEKLF

d_call: TRBD1
j_call: TRBJ2-3
v_call: TRBV7-9
cdr3_aa: ASSLDRGTDTQY

d_call: .
j_call: TRBJ2-3
v_call: TRBV10-3
cdr3_aa: AISPSTDTQY

d_call: .
j_call: TRBJ1-6
v_call: TRBV7-8
cdr3_aa: ASSLESVGRRQNSPLH

d_call: .
j_call: TRBJ2-1
v_call: TRBV29-1
cdr3_aa: SVVRGSSSYNEQF

d_call: .
j_call: TRBJ1-4
v_call: TRBV28
cdr3_aa: ASSAGTRRRFSEKLF

d_call: TRBD1
j_call: TRBJ1-6
v_call: TRBV30
cdr3_aa: AWSEGTGGIDNSPLH

d_call: TRBD1
j_call: TRBJ1-5
v_call: TRBV5-5
cdr3_aa: ASSLSGQGGWQPQH

d_call: .
j_call: TRBJ1-2
v_call: TRBV6-1
cdr3_aa: ASRTPANSNGYT

d_call: .
j_call: TRBJ2-2
v_call: TRBV19
cdr3_aa: ASTKTGPLFVTGELF

d_call: .
j_call: TRBJ1-5
v_call: TRBV6-5
cdr3_aa: ASTDRIGQPQH